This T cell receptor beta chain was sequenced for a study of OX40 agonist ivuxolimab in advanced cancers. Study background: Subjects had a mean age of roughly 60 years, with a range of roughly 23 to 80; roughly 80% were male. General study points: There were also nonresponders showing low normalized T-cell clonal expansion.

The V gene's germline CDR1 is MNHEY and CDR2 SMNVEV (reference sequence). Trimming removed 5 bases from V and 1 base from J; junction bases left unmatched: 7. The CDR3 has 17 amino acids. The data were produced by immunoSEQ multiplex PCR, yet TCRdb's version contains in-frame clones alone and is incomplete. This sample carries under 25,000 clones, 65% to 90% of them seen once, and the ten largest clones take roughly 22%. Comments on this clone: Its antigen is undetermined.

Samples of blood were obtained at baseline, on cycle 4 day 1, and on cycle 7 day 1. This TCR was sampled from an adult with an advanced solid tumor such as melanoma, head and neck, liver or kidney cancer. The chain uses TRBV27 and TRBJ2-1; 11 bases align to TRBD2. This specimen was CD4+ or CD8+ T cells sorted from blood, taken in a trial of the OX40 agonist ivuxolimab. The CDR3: CASSLLLAGASYNEQFF. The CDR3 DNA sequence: TGTGCCAGCAGTCTCTTACTAGCGGGGGCTTCCTACAATGAGCAGTTCTTC.